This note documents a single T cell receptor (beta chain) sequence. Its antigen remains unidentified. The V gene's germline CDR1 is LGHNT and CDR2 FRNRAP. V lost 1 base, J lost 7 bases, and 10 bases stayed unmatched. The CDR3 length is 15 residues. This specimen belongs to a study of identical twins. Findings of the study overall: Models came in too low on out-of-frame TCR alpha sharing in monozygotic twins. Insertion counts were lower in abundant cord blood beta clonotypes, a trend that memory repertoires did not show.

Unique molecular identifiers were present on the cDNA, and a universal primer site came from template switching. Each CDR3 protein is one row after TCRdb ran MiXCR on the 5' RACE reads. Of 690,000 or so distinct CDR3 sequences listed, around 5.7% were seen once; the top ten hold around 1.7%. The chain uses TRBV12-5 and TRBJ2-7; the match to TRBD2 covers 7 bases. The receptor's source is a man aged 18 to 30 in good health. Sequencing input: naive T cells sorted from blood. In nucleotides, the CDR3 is TGTGCTAGTGGTTTGGCGGGACTTACCGGGGGGGAGCAGTACGTC. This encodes CASGLAGLTGGEQYV.